Below, one T cell receptor (beta chain) is given with its context. The antigen is undetermined. A read error is possible here, since a much larger clone lies one base away. Amplification yielded TCR beta CDR3 regions, with RNA transcripts as the source. The HTBI primer set served for first-round RT-PCR of the TCR CDR3. TCRdb reanalysed the multiplex PCR reads using MiXCR and keeps one entry per CDR3 protein. The sample consists of around 520,000 distinct CDR3 sequences, 14% of them appearing once. This sample stems from a study of T cells in Graves' hyperthyroidism and ophthalmopathy. Findings and limits, study-wide: Ophthalmopathy prediction by the model preceded onset by a median approximately 6.9 months. Most thyroid clonotypes expanded above 0.001 were also detected in blood.

Uncontrolled infection, other autoimmune disease, pregnancy or lactation led to exclusion. The authors obtained PBMCs from 7.5 to 10 ml of fresh peripheral blood. CDR3 length: 14 amino acids. The V gene's germline CDR1 is SGHRS and CDR2 YFSETQ. The chain employs TRBV5-1 and TRBJ2-5; 9 bases map to TRBD1. This TCR derives from a woman aged 40 to 55 with Graves' hyperthyroidism. Sequencing input: blood. The chain's CDR3 is CVSSAGQGKETQYF. DNA for the CDR3: TGCGTCAGCAGCGCTGGACAGGGGAAAGAGACCCAGTACTTC.